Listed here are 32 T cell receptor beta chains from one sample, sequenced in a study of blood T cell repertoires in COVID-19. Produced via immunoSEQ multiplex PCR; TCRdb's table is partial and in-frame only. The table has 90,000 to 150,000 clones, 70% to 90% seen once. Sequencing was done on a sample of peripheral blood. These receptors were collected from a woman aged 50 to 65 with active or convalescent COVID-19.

The CDR3 is CASGFGGAGNTIYF. The CDR3 DNA sequence: TGTGCTAGTGGTTTCGGAGGGGCTGGAAACACCATATATTTT. V is TRBV12-5 and J is TRBJ1-3; D is possibly TRBD1 (5 bases). In germline, CDR1 is LGHNT, CDR2 FRNRAP. V lost 3 bases to trimming and J lost 2 bases, with 8 bases between them. The CDR3 runs to 14 residues.

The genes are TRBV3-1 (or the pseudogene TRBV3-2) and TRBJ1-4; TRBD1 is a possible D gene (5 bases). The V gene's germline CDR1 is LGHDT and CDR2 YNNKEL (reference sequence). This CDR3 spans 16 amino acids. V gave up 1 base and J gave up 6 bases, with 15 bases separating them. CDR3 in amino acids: CASSQGTGKGHEKLFF. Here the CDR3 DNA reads TGTGCCAGCAGCCAAGGGACGGGTAAGGGGCATGAAAAACTGTTTTTT.

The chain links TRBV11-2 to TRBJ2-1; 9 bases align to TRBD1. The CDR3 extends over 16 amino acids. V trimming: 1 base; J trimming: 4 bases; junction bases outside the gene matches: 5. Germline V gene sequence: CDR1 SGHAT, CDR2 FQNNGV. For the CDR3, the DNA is TGTGCCAGCAGCTTAGGATACAGGGGGCCGTACAATGAGCAGTTCTTC. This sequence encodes CASSLGYRGPYNEQFF.

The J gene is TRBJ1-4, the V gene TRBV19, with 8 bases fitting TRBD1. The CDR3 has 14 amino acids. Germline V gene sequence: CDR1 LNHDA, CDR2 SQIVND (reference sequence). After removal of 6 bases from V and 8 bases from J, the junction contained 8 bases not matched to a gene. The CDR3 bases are TGTGCCAGTAGCGCGGACAGGGATATCGAAAAACTGTTTTTT. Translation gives CASSADRDIEKLFF.

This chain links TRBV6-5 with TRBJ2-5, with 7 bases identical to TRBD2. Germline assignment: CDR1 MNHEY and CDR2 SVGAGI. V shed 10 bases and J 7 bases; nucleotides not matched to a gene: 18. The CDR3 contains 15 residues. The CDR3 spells CAMSKGRGGEATQYF. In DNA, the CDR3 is TGTGCCATGTCGAAAGGTCGGGGAGGGGAAGCGACCCAGTACTTC.

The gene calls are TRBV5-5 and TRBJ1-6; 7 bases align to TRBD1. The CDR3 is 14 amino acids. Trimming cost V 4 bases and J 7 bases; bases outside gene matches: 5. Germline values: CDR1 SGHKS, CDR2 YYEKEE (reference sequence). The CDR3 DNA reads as TGTGCCAGCAGCGCGACAGGGAACAATTCACCCCTCCACTTT. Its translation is CASSATGNNSPLHF.

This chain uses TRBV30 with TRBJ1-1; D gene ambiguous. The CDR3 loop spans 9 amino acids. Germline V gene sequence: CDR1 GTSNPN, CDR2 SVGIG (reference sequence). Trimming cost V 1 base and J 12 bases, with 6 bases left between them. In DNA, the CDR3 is TGTGCCTGGAGTGCCCCTCCTTTCTTT. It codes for CAWSAPPFF.

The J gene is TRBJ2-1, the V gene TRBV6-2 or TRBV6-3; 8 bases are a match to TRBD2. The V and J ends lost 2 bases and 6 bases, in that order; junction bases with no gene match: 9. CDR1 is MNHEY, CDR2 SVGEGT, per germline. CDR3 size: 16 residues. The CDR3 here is CASSYHGLAISNEQFF. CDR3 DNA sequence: TGTGCCAGCAGTTACCATGGACTAGCAATCTCCAATGAGCAGTTCTTC.

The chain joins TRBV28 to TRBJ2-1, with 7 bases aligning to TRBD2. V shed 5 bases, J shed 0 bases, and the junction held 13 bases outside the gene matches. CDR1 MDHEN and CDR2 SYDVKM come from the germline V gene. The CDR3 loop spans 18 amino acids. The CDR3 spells CASSPGTIVKRSYNEQFF. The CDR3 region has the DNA TGTGCCAGCAGTCCTGGGACTATAGTAAAACGCTCCTACAATGAGCAGTTCTTC.

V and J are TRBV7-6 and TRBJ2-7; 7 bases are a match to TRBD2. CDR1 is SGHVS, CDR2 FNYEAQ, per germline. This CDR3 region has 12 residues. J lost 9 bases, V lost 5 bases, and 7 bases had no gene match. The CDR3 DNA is TGTGCCAGCAGCCCCGGGGGGAGATGGCAGTACTTC. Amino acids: CASSPGGRWQYF.

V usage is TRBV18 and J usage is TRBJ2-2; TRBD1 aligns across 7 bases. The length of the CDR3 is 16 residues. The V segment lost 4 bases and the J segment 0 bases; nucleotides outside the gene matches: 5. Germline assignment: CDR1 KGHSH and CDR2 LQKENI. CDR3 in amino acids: CASSRDSLANTGELFF. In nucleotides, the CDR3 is TGTGCCAGCTCACGGGACAGTTTAGCGAACACCGGGGAGCTGTTTTTT.

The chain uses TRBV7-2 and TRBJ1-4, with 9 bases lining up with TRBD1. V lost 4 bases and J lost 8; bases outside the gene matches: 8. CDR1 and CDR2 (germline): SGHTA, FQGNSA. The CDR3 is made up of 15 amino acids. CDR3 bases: TGTGCCAGCAGCTCACTCGGGACAGGGTTCGAAAAACTGTTTTTT. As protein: CASSSLGTGFEKLFF.

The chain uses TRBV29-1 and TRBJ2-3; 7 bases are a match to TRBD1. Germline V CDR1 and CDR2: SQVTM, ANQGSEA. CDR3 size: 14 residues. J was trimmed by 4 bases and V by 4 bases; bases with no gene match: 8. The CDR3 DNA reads TGCAGCGTTGGGGTTGGGACAGTGGCAGATACGCAGTATTTT. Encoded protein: CSVGVGTVADTQYF.

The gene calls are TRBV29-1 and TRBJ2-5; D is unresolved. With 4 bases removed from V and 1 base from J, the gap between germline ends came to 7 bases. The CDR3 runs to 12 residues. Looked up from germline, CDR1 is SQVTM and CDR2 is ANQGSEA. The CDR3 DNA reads TGCAGCGTTGGAGGCACCCAAGAGACCCAGTACTTC. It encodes CSVGGTQETQYF.

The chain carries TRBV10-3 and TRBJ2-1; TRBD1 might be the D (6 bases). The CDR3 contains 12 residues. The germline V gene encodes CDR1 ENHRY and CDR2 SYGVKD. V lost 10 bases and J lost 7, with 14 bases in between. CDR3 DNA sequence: TGTGCCACCAGCCTCAGGGGTAATGAGCAGTTCTTC. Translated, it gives CATSLRGNEQFF.

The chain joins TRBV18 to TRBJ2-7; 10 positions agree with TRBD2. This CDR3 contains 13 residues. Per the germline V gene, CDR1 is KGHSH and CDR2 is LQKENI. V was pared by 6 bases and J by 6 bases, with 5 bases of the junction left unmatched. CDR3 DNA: TGTGCCAGCTCGCGGGGGACTAGCGCCGAGCAGTACTTC. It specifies CASSRGTSAEQYF.

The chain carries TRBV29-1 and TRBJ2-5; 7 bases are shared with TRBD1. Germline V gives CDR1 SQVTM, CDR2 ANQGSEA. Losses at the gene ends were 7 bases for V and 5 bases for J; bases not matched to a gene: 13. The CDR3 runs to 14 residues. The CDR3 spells CSASQGTRGETQYF. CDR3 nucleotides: TGCAGCGCTTCACAGGGGACCCGAGGGGAGACCCAGTACTTC. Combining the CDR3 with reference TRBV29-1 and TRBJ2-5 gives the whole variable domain SAVISQKPSRDICQRGTSLTIQCQVDSQVTMMFWYRQQPGQSLTLIATANQGSEATYESGFVIDKFPISRPNLTFSTLTVSNMSPEDSSIYLCSASQGTRGETQYFGPGTRLLVL.

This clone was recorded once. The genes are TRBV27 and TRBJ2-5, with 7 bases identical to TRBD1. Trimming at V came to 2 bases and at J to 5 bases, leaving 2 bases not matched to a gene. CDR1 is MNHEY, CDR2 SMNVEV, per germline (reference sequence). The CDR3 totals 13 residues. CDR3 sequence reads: CASSLARGETQYF. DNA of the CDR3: TGTGCCAGCAGTTTAGCCAGGGGGGAGACCCAGTACTTC.

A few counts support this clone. The CDR3 reads CASTLQGQKGNTIYF. The CDR3 bases are TGTGCCAGCACCCTTCAGGGACAGAAAGGAAACACCATATATTTT. The genes are TRBV7-9 and TRBJ1-3, with 7 positions matching TRBD1. The V gene's germline CDR1 is SEHNR and CDR2 FQNEAQ (reference sequence). The CDR3 spans 15 residues. V shed 7 bases and J 4 bases; nucleotides not matched to a gene: 10.

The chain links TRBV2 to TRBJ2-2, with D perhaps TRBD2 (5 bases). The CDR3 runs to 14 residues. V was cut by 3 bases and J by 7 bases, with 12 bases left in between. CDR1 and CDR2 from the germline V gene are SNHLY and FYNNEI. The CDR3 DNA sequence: TGTGCCAGCAGTGAGCCGGGAACGGGCGGGGAGCTGTTTTTT. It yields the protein CASSEPGTGGELFF.

CDR3 residues: CASSRLAGSDTQYF. The CDR3, as DNA: TGTGCCAGCAGCCGACTAGCGGGCTCAGATACGCAGTATTTT. The chain carries TRBV9 and TRBJ2-3; the match to TRBD2 covers 10 bases. Germline V lookup: CDR1 SGDLS, CDR2 YYNGEE. The V segment lost 4 bases and the J segment 4 bases; nucleotides outside the gene matches: 3. The CDR3 spans 14 residues.

CDR3 in amino acids: CASSASGAGGYTF. The CDR3 DNA follows: TGTGCCAGCAGCGCTTCAGGGGCTGGTGGCTACACCTTC. The gene calls are TRBV9 and TRBJ1-2; weak D call: TRBD1 (6 bases). Germline-derived CDR1 and CDR2 are SGDLS and YYNGEE. This CDR3 region has 13 residues. Between the trimmed V and J ends, which lost 3 bases and 7 bases, there was a span of 13 bases.

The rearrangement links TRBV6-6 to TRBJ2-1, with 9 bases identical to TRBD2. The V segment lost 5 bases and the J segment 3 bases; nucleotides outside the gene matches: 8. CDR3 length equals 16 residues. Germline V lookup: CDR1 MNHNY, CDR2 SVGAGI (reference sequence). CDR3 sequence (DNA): TGTGCCAGCAGTATTTTTGCGGGAGGGAACTACAATGAGCAGTTCTTC. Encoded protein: CASSIFAGGNYNEQFF.

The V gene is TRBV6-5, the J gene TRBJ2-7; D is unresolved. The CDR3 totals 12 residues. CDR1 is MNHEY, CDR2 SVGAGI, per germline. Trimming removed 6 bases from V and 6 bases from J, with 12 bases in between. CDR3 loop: CASRSTGTEQYF. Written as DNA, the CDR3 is TGTGCCAGCAGGTCGACTGGAACCGAGCAGTACTTC.

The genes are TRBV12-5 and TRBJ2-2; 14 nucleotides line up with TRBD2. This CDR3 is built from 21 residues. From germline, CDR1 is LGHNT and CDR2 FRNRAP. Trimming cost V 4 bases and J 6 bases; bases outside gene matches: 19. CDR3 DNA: TGTGCTAGTGGTTCCCACGTCTCCGGGACTAGCGGGAGAAGAAGGGCCGGGGAGCTGTTTTTT. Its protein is CASGSHVSGTSGRRRAGELFF.

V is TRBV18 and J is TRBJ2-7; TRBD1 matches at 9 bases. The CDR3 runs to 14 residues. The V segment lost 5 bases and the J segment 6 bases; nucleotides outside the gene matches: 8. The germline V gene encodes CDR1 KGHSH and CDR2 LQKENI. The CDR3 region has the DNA TGTGCCAGCTCATCTAGTGGGACAGGGTTCGAGCAGTACTTC. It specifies CASSSSGTGFEQYF.

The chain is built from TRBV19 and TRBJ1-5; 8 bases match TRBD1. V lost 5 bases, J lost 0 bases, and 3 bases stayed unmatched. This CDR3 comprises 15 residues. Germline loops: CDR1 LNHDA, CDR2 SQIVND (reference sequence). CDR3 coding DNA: TGTGCCAGTAGTCCAGGACAGGGTAGCAATCAGCCCCAGCATTTT. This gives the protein CASSPGQGSNQPQHF.

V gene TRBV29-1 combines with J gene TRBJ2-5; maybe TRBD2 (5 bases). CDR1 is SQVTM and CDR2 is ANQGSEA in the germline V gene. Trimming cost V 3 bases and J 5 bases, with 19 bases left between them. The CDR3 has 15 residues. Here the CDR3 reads CSVEGGLGSIETQYF. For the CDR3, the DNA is TGCAGCGTTGAGGGTGGACTGGGGAGTATTGAGACCCAGTACTTC.

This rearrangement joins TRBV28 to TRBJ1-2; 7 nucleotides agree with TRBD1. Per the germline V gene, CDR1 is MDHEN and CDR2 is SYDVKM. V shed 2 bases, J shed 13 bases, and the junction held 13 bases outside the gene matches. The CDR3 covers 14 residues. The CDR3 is CASSLPRDRILRTF. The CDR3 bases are TGTGCCAGCAGTTTACCCCGGGACAGAATTTTACGCACCTTC.

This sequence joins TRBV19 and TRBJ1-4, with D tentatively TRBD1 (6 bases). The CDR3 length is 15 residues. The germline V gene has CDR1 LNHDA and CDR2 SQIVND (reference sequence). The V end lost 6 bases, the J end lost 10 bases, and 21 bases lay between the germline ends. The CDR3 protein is CASSPIGQSPGKLFF. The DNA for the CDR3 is TGTGCCAGTAGCCCAATCGGACAGTCTCCGGGAAAACTGTTTTTT.

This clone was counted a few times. CDR3 amino acids: CASKRQHNQPQHF. CDR3 DNA sequence: TGTGCCAGTAAGCGGCAGCACAATCAGCCCCAGCATTTT. V and J are TRBV19 and TRBJ1-5, with no clear D. This CDR3 is built from 13 residues. V was shortened by 7 bases and J by 3 bases, with 10 bases between the two germline ends. Germline V gene lookup returns CDR1 LNHDA and CDR2 SQIVND (reference sequence).

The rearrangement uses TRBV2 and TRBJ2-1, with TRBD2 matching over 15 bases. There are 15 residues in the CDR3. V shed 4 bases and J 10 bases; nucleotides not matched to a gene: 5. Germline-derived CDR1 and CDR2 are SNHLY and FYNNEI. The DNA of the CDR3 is TGTGCCAGCAGTGTTGGACTAGCGGGAGGGCCGGAGCAGTTCTTC. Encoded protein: CASSVGLAGGPEQFF. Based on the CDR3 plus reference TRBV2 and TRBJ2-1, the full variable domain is EPEVTQTPSHQVTQMGQEVILRCVPISNHLYFYWYRQILGQKVEFLVSFYNNEISEKSEIFDDQFSVERPDGSNFTLKIRSTKLEDSAMYFCASSVGLAGGPEQFFGPGTRLTVL.